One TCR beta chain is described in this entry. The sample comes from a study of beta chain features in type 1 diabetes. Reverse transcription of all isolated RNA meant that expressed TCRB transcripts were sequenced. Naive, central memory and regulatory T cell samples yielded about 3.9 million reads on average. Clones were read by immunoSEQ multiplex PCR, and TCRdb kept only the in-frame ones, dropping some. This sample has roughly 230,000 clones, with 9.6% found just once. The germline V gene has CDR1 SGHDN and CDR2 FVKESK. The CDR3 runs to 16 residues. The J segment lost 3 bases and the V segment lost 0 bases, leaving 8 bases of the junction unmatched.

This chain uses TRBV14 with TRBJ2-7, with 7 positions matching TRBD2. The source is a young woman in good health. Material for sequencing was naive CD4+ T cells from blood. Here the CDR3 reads CASSQDSRESYYEQYF. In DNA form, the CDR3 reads TGTGCCAGCAGCCAAGACTCGCGGGAGAGCTACTACGAGCAGTACTTC.